The entry below describes one TCR beta chain. This sample stems from a study of CD8 T cells in Susac syndrome. The RNA, about 0.5 to 1 ug, was put through reverse transcription using random hexamers. Amplification of TCR beta CDR3 was carried out by immunoSEQ multiplex PCR, which covered 54 Vbeta and 13 Jbeta segments. TCRdb re-derived calls from the immunoSEQ multiplex PCR reads in MiXCR, one entry per CDR3 protein. Of about 80,000 distinct CDR3 sequences in the sample, over 75% were seen once. The sequenced sample consisted of CD8+ T cells from PBMCs. This TCR was recovered from a human donor with multiple sclerosis.

In DNA form, the CDR3 reads TGTGCCAGCAGTTTTTCGGGGGGCGAGCAGTACTTC. Protein: CASSFSGGEQYF. J is TRBJ2-7 and V is TRBV27, with 7 bases identical to TRBD2. The CDR3 covers 12 residues. Trimming took 3 bases from V and 6 from J; bases not matched to a gene: 2. Germline V lookup: CDR1 MNHEY, CDR2 SMNVEV (reference sequence).